The 14 T cell receptor beta chains presented below share a single source sample, sequenced in a study of CD8+CD57+ T cells in acquired aplastic anemia. CDR3 and TCR beta VDJ profiling relied on genomic DNA as the template. TCRdb re-called the reads with MiXCR, one entry per CDR3 protein. The data show some 160,000 distinct CDR3 sequences, about 50% seen once. CD8+CD57+ cell expansion, shown by flow cytometry, had occurred in the patients selected for sequencing. Sequenced: sorted CD4+, CD8+, or CD8+CD57+ T cells (not recorded which) from PBMCs. These receptors were obtained from a human donor with aplastic anemia.

This sequence joins TRBV7-8 and TRBJ2-7; 8 nucleotides agree with TRBD2. The V segment lost 8 bases and the J segment 3 bases; nucleotides outside the gene matches: 6. The CDR3 consists of 13 residues. CDR1 and CDR2 (germline): SGHVS, FQNEAQ. The CDR3 nucleotides read TGTGCCAGCGGATTTACTAGCGGCTACGAGCAGTACTTC. It codes for CASGFTSGYEQYF. Complete variable domain (other parts from reference TRBV7-8 and TRBJ2-7): GAGVSQSPRYKVAKRGQDVALRCDPISGHVSLFWYQQALGQGPEFLTYFQNEAQLDKSGLPSDRFFAERPEGSVSTLKIQRTQQEDSAVYLCASGFTSGYEQYFGPGTRLTVT.

Comments on this clonotype: A read error may explain this, as a much larger clone is one base away. This rearrangement joins TRBV6-1 to TRBJ2-3, with 9 bases aligning to TRBD2. CDR3 length equals 14 residues. Germline CDR1 and CDR2: MNHNS and SASEGT. DNA of the CDR3: TGTACCAGCAGTCTAGCGGGACTGGGAGATACGCAGTATTTT. Encoded protein: CTSSLAGLGDTQYF.

A note on this clonotype: A much larger clone differs by one base, so this may be a read error. CDR3 coding DNA: TGCGCCAGCAGCCAATTGGGCCAGATGAGCACTGAAGCTTTCTTT. Its translation: CASSQLGQMSTEAFF. V and J are TRBV4-3 and TRBJ1-1; D gene ambiguous. Looked up from germline, CDR1 is LGHNA and CDR2 is YSLEER. V was clipped by 2 bases and J by 4 bases, with 14 bases between them. The CDR3 has 15 amino acids.

This clonotype was found many times. The chain links TRBV7-9 to TRBJ2-5; maybe TRBD2 (5 bases). Trimming left V 2 bases short and J 5 bases short, with 18 bases between. This CDR3 region has 16 residues. Germline CDR1 SEHNR, CDR2 FQNEAQ (reference sequence). The CDR3 sequence: CASSLHLSGEFETQYF. The CDR3 DNA reads TGTGCCAGCAGCTTACACTTAAGTGGGGAGTTTGAGACCCAGTACTTC. The full variable domain, in which reference TRBV7-9 and TRBJ2-5 provide the parts outside the CDR3, is DTGVSQNPRHKITKRGQNVTFRCDPISEHNRLYWYRQTLGQGPEFLTYFQNEAQLEKSRLLSDRFSAERPKGSFSTLEIQRTEQGDSAMYLCASSLHLSGEFETQYFGPGTRLLVL.

The rearrangement links TRBV10-3 to TRBJ2-4, with 13 bases aligning to TRBD2. This CDR3 contains 15 residues. CDR1 ENHRY and CDR2 SYGVKD come from the germline V gene. Losses at the gene ends were 4 bases for V and 5 bases for J; bases not matched to a gene: 2. Here the CDR3 reads CAISGTSGSQNIQYF. DNA for the CDR3: TGTGCCATCAGTGGGACTAGCGGGAGTCAAAACATTCAGTACTTC.

The rearrangement uses TRBV5-1 and TRBJ1-2; 7 bases are a match to TRBD1. Trimming at V came to 4 bases and at J to 4 bases, leaving 7 bases not matched to a gene. Germline V gene data show CDR1 as SGHRS and CDR2 as YFSETQ. The CDR3 consists of 14 residues. In DNA form, the CDR3 reads TGCGCCAGCAGCACCGGGACAGCGACCTATGGCTACACCTTC. Its translation: CASSTGTATYGYTF.

This clonotype was found many times. The rearrangement joins TRBV7-2 to TRBJ1-3; no clear D. V was clipped by 5 bases and J by 0 bases, with 11 bases between them. CDR3 length: 15 residues. Germline values: CDR1 SGHTA, CDR2 FQGNSA. The CDR3 bases are TGTGCCAGCAGCCCCCAACGTATCTCTGGAAACACCATATATTTT. This translates into CASSPQRISGNTIYF. The complete variable domain, with remaining parts taken from reference TRBV7-2 and TRBJ1-3, reads GAGVSQSPSNKVTEKGKDVELRCDPISGHTALYWYRQSLGQGLEFLIYFQGNSAPDKSGLPSDRFSAERTGGSVSTLTIQRTQQEDSAVYLCASSPQRISGNTIYFGEGSWLTVV.

The J gene is TRBJ2-3, the V gene TRBV5-6; the match to TRBD2 covers 16 bases. Germline loops: CDR1 SGHDT, CDR2 YYEEEE. This CDR3 has 19 amino acids. After removal of 3 bases from V and 2 bases from J, the junction contained 9 bases not matched to a gene. The CDR3 nucleotides read TGTGCCAGCAGCTCCTTGGGACTAGCGGGAGGGCCGGTCACAGATACGCAGTATTTT. It yields the protein CASSSLGLAGGPVTDTQYF.

The J gene is TRBJ1-5, the V gene TRBV4-1; D unclear. The CDR3 sequence is 14 residues long. The ends were cut back, 4 bases at V and 3 bases at J, with 10 bases in the middle. Germline V lookup: CDR1 MGHRA, CDR2 YSYEKL. The CDR3 DNA reads TGCGCCAGCAGCCCGATCGAGGACAATCAGCCCCAGCATTTT. Amino acid sequence: CASSPIEDNQPQHF.

This clonotype appeared many times. The chain combines TRBV6-1 with TRBJ2-1; D may be TRBD1 (5 bases). This CDR3 spans 14 amino acids. V was pared by 5 bases and J by 6 bases, with 14 bases between. The germline V gene encodes CDR1 MNHNS and CDR2 SASEGT. The CDR3 sequence is CASSTTDSFNEQFF. The CDR3 coding sequence is TGTGCCAGCAGTACAACCGACAGTTTCAATGAGCAGTTCTTC.

This clonotype appeared a single time. Because the CDR3's place on the DNA is in doubt, the DNA is left out and the CDR3 is given as listed by TCRdb. The CDR3 reads CATSDLCSVRRDTGELFF. V usage is TRBV24-1 and J usage is TRBJ2-2. Counting both end residues, the CDR3 totals 18 amino acids. The germline V gene encodes CDR1 KGHDR and CDR2 SFDVKD.

The chain recombines TRBV27 with TRBJ1-1; perhaps TRBD1 as D (6 bases). V was clipped by 6 bases and J by 5 bases, with 19 bases between them. Germline V CDR1 and CDR2: MNHEY, SMNVEV (reference sequence). The CDR3 covers 15 residues. The CDR3 loop is CASRRGGGQGTEAFF. Written as DNA, the CDR3 is TGTGCCAGCAGGCGAGGAGGGGGGCAGGGGACTGAAGCTTTCTTT.

Details on this clonotype: A much larger clone is a single base away; this may be a read error. V usage is TRBV5-1 and J usage is TRBJ2-3; weak D call: TRBD1 (6 bases). CDR1 SGHRS and CDR2 YFSETQ come from the germline V gene. The CDR3 extends over 18 amino acids. V gave up 3 bases and J gave up 4 bases, with 24 bases separating them. CDR3 in DNA: TGCGCCAGCAGCTCGGGAACCGCTGACAGGAGACGCCCAGATACGCAGTATTTT. Its translation: CASSSGTADRRRPDTQYF.

This clonotype was seen repeatedly, ten times or more. This chain links TRBV5-1 with TRBJ1-1, with D possibly matching TRBD1 (5 bases). The V gene's germline CDR1 is SGHRS and CDR2 YFSETQ. This CDR3 has 13 amino acids. Trimming left V 3 bases short and J 5 bases short, with 11 bases between. In DNA form, the CDR3 reads TGCGCCAGCAGCTGGGCCGGGGGGACTGAAGCTTTCTTT. This encodes CASSWAGGTEAFF.